This is a list of T cell receptor beta chains from one sample in a study of shared clonotypes between healthy human individuals. Sequenced by immunoSEQ multiplex PCR; TCRdb stores in-frame clones only, minus some. The sample holds around 2,000,000 clones, 85% to 95% seen once. The material sequenced was naive CD8+ T cells sorted from blood. All receptors come from a man in his late teens or twenties in good health. Both conserved end residues are part of each CDR3. The order of the fields is J gene, clone size, D gene, V gene, CDR3 DNA, CDR3 protein. D genes are given only for firm matches. Not every row has a clone size; where given, it reads once, few, many or a size class.

j_call: TRBJ2-2
clone_size: NA
d_call: NA
v_call: TRBV10-3
cdr3_nt: TGTGCCATCAGTGAGTCGATTTGGGGTACCGGGGAGCTGTTTTTT
cdr3_aa: CAISESIWGTGELFF

j_call: TRBJ1-1
clone_size: once
d_call: NA
v_call: TRBV13
cdr3_nt: TGTGCCAGCAGCTCCCAGACAGGTTCGGCTGAAGCTTTCTTT
cdr3_aa: CASSSQTGSAEAFF

j_call: TRBJ1-2
clone_size: NA
d_call: NA
v_call: TRBV6-4
cdr3_nt: TGTGCCAGCAGTGACTCGACAGGCGGCTACACCTTC
cdr3_aa: CASSDSTGGYTF

j_call: TRBJ2-1
clone_size: NA
d_call: TRBD2
v_call: TRBV28
cdr3_nt: TGTGCCAGCAGTTTCCTACTAGCGGGGCGCAACAATGAGCAGTTCTTC
cdr3_aa: CASSFLLAGRNNEQFF

j_call: TRBJ1-4
clone_size: NA
d_call: NA
v_call: TRBV18
cdr3_nt: TGTGCCAGCTCAGAGGAGAGGCTAGGTGAAAAACTGTTTTTT
cdr3_aa: CASSEERLGEKLFF

j_call: TRBJ2-7
clone_size: NA
d_call: NA
v_call: TRBV5-4
cdr3_nt: TGTGCCAGCAGCTCGGAGGATCTAATCTACGAGCAGTACTTC
cdr3_aa: CASSSEDLIYEQYF

j_call: TRBJ1-2
clone_size: NA
d_call: NA
v_call: TRBV10-2
cdr3_nt: TGCGCCAGCAGTGGGGAGGACAGCTTTTATGGCTACACCTTC
cdr3_aa: CASSGEDSFYGYTF

j_call: TRBJ1-6
clone_size: NA
d_call: NA
v_call: TRBV2
cdr3_nt: TGTGCCAGCGTGGTCGGGGAGGGGAATTCACCCCTCCACTTT
cdr3_aa: CASVVGEGNSPLHF

j_call: TRBJ2-5
clone_size: NA
d_call: NA
v_call: TRBV5-4
cdr3_nt: TGTGCCAGCAGCGGCCAGGGTGAGGGGGAGACCCAGTACTTC
cdr3_aa: CASSGQGEGETQYF

j_call: TRBJ1-2
clone_size: NA
d_call: NA
v_call: TRBV28
cdr3_nt: TGTGCCAGCAGTAATACTTATGGTGGCTACACCTTC
cdr3_aa: CASSNTYGGYTF

j_call: TRBJ1-2
clone_size: NA
d_call: TRBD1
v_call: TRBV30
cdr3_nt: TGTGCCTGGAGACGGAGGGACAGTTATGGCTACACCTTC
cdr3_aa: CAWRRRDSYGYTF

j_call: TRBJ2-1
clone_size: NA
d_call: NA
v_call: TRBV28
cdr3_nt: TGTGCCAGCAGCGCAGGTGTGGCGGGGCCGGATGAGCAGTTCTTC
cdr3_aa: CASSAGVAGPDEQFF

j_call: TRBJ2-5
clone_size: NA
d_call: NA
v_call: TRBV13
cdr3_nt: TGTGCCAGCACCCCACCGGGGGAAGAAAGAGAGACCCAGTACTTC
cdr3_aa: CASTPPGEERETQYF

j_call: TRBJ2-1
clone_size: NA
d_call: TRBD2
v_call: TRBV28
cdr3_nt: TGTGCCATCCGCAGACTAGCGGGGAACAATGAGCAGTTCTTC
cdr3_aa: CAIRRLAGNNEQFF

j_call: TRBJ2-3
clone_size: NA
d_call: NA
v_call: TRBV27
cdr3_nt: TGTGCCAGCTATGAGGGAAGGCCGGGCACAGATACGCAGTATTTT
cdr3_aa: CASYEGRPGTDTQYF

j_call: TRBJ2-7
clone_size: NA
d_call: NA
v_call: TRBV27
cdr3_nt: TGTGCCAGCAGTACAGGTTCCTACGAGCAGTACTTC
cdr3_aa: CASSTGSYEQYF

j_call: TRBJ2-3
clone_size: once
d_call: TRBD2
v_call: TRBV4-1
cdr3_nt: TGCGCCAGCAGGGGACGGACTAGCGGGGGGCCCGACACAGATACGCAGTATTTT
cdr3_aa: CASRGRTSGGPDTDTQYF

j_call: TRBJ2-1
clone_size: NA
d_call: TRBD2
v_call: TRBV6-5
cdr3_nt: TGTGCCAGCCACCAGCGGGGGGGCCAAACTTATGAGCAGTTCTTC
cdr3_aa: CASHQRGGQTYEQFF